In its sample, the clone carrying this T cell receptor beta chain was seen once. This specimen comes from a study of blood T cell repertoires in COVID-19. In the authors' methods: Estimation of nucleated cell counts relied on the amplification of reference gene primers. Produced via immunoSEQ multiplex PCR; TCRdb's table is partial and in-frame only. V and J calls and clone size are as listed in that table; D and trimming were resolved from the DNA. The repertoire holds around 40,000 clones, with about nine tenths as singletons. CDR1 is SGHAT and CDR2 is FQNNGV in the germline V gene. Trimming took 0 bases from V and 11 from J; bases not matched to a gene: 9. CDR3 length equals 14 residues.

The sequence derives from a human donor in a cohort sampled during active COVID-19. The sample comprised peripheral blood. The chain couples TRBV11-2 to TRBJ1-1; 7 bases are shared with TRBD1. CDR3: CASSLDGDSPGAFF. The CDR3 nucleotides read TGTGCCAGCAGCTTAGATGGGGACAGCCCTGGGGCTTTCTTT. Full variable domain (remainder filled in from reference TRBV11-2 and TRBJ1-1): EAGVAQSPRYKIIEKRQSVAFWCNPISGHATLYWYQQILGQGPKLLIQFQNNGVVDDSQLPKDRFSAERLKGVDSTLKIQPAKLEDSAVYLCASSLDGDSPGAFFGQGTRLTVV.